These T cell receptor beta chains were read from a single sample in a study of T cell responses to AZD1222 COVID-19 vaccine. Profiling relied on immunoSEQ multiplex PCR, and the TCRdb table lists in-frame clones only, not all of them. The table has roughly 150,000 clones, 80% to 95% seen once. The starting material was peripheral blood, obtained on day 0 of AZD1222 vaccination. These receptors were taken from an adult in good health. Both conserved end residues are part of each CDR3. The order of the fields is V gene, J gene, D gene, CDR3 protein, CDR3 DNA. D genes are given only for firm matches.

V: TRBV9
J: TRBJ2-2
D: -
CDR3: CASSTLRRTNTGELFF
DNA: TGTGCCAGCAGCACCCTTAGGCGGACGAACACCGGGGAGCTGTTTTTT

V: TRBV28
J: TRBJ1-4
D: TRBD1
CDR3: CASSPAGTDNEKLFF
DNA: TGTGCCAGCAGTCCCGCCGGGACAGACAATGAAAAACTGTTTTTT

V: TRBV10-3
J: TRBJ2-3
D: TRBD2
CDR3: CASRLAGVRGDTQYF
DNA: TGTGCCTCTCGACTAGCGGGTGTACGAGGAGATACGCAGTATTTT

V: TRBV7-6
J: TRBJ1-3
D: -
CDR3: CASSLDWGAGNTIYF
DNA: TGTGCCAGCAGCTTAGACTGGGGGGCTGGAAACACCATATATTTT

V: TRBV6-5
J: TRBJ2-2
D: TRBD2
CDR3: CASSYVAGNTGELFF
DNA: TGTGCCAGCAGTTATGTAGCGGGAAACACCGGGGAGCTGTTTTTT

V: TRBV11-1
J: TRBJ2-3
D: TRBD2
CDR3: CASSSKAGVGADTQYF
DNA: TGTGCCAGCAGTTCAAAAGCGGGAGTAGGGGCAGATACGCAGTATTTT

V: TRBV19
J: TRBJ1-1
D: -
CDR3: CASSPIANTEAFF
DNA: TGTGCCAGTAGTCCCATCGCTAACACTGAAGCTTTCTTT

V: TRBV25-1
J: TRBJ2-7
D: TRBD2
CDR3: CASSPPGLAIPYEQYF
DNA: TGTGCCAGCAGTCCTCCGGGACTAGCTATACCCTACGAGCAGTACTTC

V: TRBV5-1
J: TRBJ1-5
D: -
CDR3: CASSPPVPQHF
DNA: TGCGCCAGCAGCCCCCCAGTACCCCAGCATTTT

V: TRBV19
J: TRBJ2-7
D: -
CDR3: CASSIVSQGPPYEQYF
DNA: TGTGCCAGTAGTATAGTATCGCAGGGGCCACCCTACGAGCAGTACTTC

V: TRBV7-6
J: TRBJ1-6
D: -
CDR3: CASSPGAGGGNSPLHF
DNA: TGTGCCAGCAGCCCAGGAGCGGGCGGTGGGAATTCACCCCTCCACTTT

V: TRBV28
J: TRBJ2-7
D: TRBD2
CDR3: CASSGRGGTSVDKFEQYF
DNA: TGTGCCAGCAGCGGCCGGGGGGGGACATCCGTCGACAAGTTCGAGCAGTACTTC

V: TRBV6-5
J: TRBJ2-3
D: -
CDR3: CASSLTGQLGRDTQYF
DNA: TGTGCCAGCAGTTTAACCGGACAGCTTGGTCGGGATACGCAGTATTTT

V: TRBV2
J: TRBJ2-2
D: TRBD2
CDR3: CASKETSGMTGELFF
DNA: TGTGCCAGCAAGGAGACTAGCGGGATGACCGGGGAGCTGTTTTTT

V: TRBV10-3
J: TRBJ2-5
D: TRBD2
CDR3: CATLGLAGGWGEETQYF
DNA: TGTGCCACCCTCGGACTAGCGGGAGGGTGGGGTGAAGAGACCCAGTACTTC

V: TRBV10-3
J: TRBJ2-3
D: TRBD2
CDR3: CAIREPIAGVTDTQYF
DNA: TGTGCCATCAGGGAACCCATAGCGGGAGTTACAGATACGCAGTATTTT

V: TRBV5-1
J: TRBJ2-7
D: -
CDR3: CAPSGQGGNDEQYF
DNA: TGCGCCCCCAGCGGCCAGGGGGGGAACGACGAGCAGTACTTC

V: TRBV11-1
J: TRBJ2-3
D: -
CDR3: CASSTFTDTQYF
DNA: TGTGCCAGCAGCACCTTTACAGATACGCAGTATTTT

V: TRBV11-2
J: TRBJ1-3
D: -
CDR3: CASSSAPGNTIYF
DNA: TGTGCCAGCAGCTCCGCTCCGGGAAACACCATATATTTT

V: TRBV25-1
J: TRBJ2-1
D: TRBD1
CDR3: CASRNTGGRHNEQFF
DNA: TGTGCCAGCAGAAACACAGGGGGGAGGCACAATGAGCAGTTCTTC

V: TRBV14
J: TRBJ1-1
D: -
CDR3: CASSPNSRTEAFF
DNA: TGTGCCAGCAGCCCGAACTCCCGGACTGAAGCTTTCTTT

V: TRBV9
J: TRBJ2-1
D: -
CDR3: CASSVGGASYNEQFF
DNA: TGTGCCAGCAGCGTAGGGGGCGCCTCCTACAATGAGCAGTTCTTC